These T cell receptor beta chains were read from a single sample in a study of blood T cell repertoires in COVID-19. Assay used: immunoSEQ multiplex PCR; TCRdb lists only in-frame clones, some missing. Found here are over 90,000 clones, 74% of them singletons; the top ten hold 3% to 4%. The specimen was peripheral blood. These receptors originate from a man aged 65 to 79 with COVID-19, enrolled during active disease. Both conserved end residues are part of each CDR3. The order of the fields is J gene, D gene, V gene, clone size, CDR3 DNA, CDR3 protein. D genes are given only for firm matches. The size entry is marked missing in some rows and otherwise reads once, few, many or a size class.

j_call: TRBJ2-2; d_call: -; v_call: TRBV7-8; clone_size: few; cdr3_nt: TGTGCCAGCATCAAAACGGGTCCGGGCACCGGGGAGCTGTTTTTT; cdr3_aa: CASIKTGPGTGELFF
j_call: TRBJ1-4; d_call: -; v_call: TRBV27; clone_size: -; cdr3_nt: TGTGCCAGCAGGCTTCAGGGAGGAGAAAAACTGTTTTTT; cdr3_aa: CASRLQGGEKLFF
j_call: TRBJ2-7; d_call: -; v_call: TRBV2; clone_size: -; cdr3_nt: TGTGCCAGCAGTGCTCACGGGACTCCCTACGAGCAGTACTTC; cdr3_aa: CASSAHGTPYEQYF
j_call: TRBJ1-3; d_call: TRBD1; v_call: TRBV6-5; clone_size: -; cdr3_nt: TGTGCCAGCAGTACGGACAGGATGCCTGGAAACACCATATATTTT; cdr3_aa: CASSTDRMPGNTIYF
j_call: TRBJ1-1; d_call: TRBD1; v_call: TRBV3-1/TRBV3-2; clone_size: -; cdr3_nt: TGTGCCAGCAGCCCAAGGGACAGTGCTAACACTGAAGCTTTCTTT; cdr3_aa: CASSPRDSANTEAFF
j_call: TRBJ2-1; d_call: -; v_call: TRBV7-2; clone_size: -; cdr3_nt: TGTGCCAGCAGCTTAGAGGCTCTAGGATACAATGAGCAGTTCTTC; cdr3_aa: CASSLEALGYNEQFF
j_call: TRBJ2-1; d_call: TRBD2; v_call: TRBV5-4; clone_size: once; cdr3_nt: TGTGCCAGCAGCTCCCCTGCGGGAGGATACAATGAGCAGTTCTTC; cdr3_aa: CASSSPAGGYNEQFF
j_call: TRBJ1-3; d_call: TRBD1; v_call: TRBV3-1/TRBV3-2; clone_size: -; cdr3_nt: TGTGCCAGCAGCACCCTGACAGGGACTCGCGGAAACACCATATATTTT; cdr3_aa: CASSTLTGTRGNTIYF
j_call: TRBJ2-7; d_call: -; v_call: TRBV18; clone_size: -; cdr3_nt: TGTGCCAGCTCACTTTTGGCGGCGAGCTCAGGACAGCCTTACGAGCAGTACTTC; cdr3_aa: CASSLLAASSGQPYEQYF
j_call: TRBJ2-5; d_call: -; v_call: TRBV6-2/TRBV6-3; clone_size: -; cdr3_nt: TGTGCCAGCAGTTACGGTACAGGTCCGACCCAGTACTTC; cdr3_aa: CASSYGTGPTQYF
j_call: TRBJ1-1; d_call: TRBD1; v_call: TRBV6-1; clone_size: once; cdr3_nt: TGTGCCAGCAGTGACGCGACAGGGGGCGCGGTGAACACTGAAGCTTTCTTT; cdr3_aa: CASSDATGGAVNTEAFF
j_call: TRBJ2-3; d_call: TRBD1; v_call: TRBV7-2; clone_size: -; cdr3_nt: TGTGCCAGCAGCTTAGGGACAGGGGGTTGG; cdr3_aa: CASSLGTGGW
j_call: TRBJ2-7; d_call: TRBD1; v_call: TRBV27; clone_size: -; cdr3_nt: TGTGCCAGCAGTCCCTCCGACAGGGTTCGTCGGTACGAGCAGTACTTC; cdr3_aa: CASSPSDRVRRYEQYF
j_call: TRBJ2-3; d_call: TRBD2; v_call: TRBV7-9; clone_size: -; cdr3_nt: TGTGCCAGCAGCCCCGGACTAGCGGGAGCAGATACGCAGTATTTT; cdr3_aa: CASSPGLAGADTQYF
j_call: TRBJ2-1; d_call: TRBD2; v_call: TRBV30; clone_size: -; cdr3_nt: TGTGCCTGGAATCCCAGCGGGGGGTACAATGAGCAGTTCTTC; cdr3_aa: CAWNPSGGYNEQFF
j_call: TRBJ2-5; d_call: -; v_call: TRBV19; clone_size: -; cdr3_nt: TGTGCCAGTAGTACCCAGACCTTTGGAGGGCCGGAGACCCAGTACTTC; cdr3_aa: CASSTQTFGGPETQYF
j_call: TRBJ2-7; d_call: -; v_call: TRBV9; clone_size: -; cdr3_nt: TGTGCCAGCAGCGTACGTCCAGGGCAACCCTACGAGCAGTACTTC; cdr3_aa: CASSVRPGQPYEQYF
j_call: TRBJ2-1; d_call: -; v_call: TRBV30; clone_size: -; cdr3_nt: TGTGCCTGGAGTAAGACGGGATACAATGAGCAGTTCTTC; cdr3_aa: CAWSKTGYNEQFF
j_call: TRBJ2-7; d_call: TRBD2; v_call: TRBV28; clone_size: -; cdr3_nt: TGTGCCAGCAGTCGGACTAGCGGGACAATCGGGCAGTACTTC; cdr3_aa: CASSRTSGTIGQYF
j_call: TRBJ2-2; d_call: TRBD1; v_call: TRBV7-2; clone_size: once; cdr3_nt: TGTGCCAGCAGCCCGTTAGGGGGCGGTGTCACCGGGGAGCTGTTTTTT; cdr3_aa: CASSPLGGGVTGELFF
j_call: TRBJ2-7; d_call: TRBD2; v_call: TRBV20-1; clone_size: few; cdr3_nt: TGCAGTGCTAGTGGGGCGGCGGGAGGGAGGAACGAGCAGTACTTC; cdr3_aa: CSASGAAGGRNEQYF
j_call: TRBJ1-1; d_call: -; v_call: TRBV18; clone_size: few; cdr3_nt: TGTGCCAGCTCACAGTCTACAGGGAACACTGAAGCTTTCTTT; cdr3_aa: CASSQSTGNTEAFF
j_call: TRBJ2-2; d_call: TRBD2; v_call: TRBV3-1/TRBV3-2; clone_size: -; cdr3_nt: TGTGCCAGCAGCTCTCGGACTAGCGGGAGTACGAACACCGGGGAGCTGTTTTTT; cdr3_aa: CASSSRTSGSTNTGELFF
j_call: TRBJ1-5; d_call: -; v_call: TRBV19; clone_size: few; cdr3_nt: TGTGCCAGTAGTGAGGAGTTCTCACGCCAGCCCCAGCATTTT; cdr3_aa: CASSEEFSRQPQHF
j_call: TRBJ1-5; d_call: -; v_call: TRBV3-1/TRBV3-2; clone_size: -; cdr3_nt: TGTGCCAGCAGCCCCCGGCAGGTCAGTAGCAATCAGCCCCAGCATTTT; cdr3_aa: CASSPRQVSSNQPQHF
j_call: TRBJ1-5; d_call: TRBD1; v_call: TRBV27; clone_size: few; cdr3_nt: TGTGCCAGCAGCACGACAGGGTACGGCAATCAGCCCCAGCATTTT; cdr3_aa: CASSTTGYGNQPQHF
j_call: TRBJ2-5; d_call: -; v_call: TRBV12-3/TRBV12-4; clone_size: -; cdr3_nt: TGTGCCAGCAGTACGACTAGACAAGAGACCCAGTACTTC; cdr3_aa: CASSTTRQETQYF
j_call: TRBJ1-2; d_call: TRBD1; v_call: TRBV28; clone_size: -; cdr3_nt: TGTGCCAGCAGTCTGGACAGGGGAATGATGCGGGGCTACACCTTC; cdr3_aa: CASSLDRGMMRGYTF
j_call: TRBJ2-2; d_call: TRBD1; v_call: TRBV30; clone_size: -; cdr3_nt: TGTGCCTGGAGTGTTCCGGACAGGGGGACCGGGGAGCTGTTTTTT; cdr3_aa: CAWSVPDRGTGELFF
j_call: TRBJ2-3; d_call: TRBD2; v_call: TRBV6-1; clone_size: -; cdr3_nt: TGTGCCAGCAGTGACCGACTAGCGGGAGCAGATACGCAGTATTTT; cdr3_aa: CASSDRLAGADTQYF
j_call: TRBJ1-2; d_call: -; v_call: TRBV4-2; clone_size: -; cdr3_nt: TGTGCCAGCAGCCAAGACGTAACAGGGAGAGGAATAGGCTATGGCTACACCTTC; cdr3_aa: CASSQDVTGRGIGYGYTF
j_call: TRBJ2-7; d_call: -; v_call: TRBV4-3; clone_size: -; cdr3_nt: TGCGCCAGCAGCCAAGTGGGACAAGGGGGTCCGTACTTC; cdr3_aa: CASSQVGQGGPYF
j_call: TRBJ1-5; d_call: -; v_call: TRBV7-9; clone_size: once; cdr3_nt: TGTGCCAGCAGCTTAGGGGAGGGTGCAAATCAGCCCCAGCATTTT; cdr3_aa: CASSLGEGANQPQHF
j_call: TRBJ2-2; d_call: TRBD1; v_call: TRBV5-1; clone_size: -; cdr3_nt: TGCGCCAGCAGCTTCGGGGGACAGGGACCCACCGGGGAGCTGTTTTTT; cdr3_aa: CASSFGGQGPTGELFF
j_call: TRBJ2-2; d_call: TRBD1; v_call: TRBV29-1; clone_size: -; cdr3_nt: TGCAGCGTCGAAAACAGGGGCGGGGAGCTGTTTTTT; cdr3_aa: CSVENRGGELFF
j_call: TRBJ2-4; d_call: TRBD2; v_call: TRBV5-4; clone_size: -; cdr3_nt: TGTGCCAGCAGCTTTGGACTAGCGGGCCGAGCCAAAAACATTCAGTACTTC; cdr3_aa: CASSFGLAGRAKNIQYF
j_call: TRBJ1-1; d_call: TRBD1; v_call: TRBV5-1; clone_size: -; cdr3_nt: TGCGCCAGCAGCTACCGGACAGGGGAGGGGGCTGAAGCTTTCTTT; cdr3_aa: CASSYRTGEGAEAFF
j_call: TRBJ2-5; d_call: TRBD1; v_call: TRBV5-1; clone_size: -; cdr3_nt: TGCGCCAGCAGCGGCCAGGGGGATGTAAAGACCCAGTACTTC; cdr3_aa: CASSGQGDVKTQYF
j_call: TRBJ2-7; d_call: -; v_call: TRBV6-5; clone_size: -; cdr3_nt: TGTGCCAGCAGTTACGGGGCGGCCTCCTACGAGCAGTACTTC; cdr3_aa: CASSYGAASYEQYF
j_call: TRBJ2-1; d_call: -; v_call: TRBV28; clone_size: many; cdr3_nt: TGTGCCAGTGGCCAGGGTCGAGAGCAGTTCTTC; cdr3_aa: CASGQGREQFF
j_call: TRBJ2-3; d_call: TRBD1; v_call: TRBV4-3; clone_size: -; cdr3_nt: TGCGCCAGCAGCGAGCAGGGGGCGCGGGGAGATACGCAGTATTTT; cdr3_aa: CASSEQGARGDTQYF
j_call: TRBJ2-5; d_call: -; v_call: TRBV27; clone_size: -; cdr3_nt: TGTGCCAGCAGTCCAACAGGGCTGGGAGAGACCCAGTACTTC; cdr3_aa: CASSPTGLGETQYF
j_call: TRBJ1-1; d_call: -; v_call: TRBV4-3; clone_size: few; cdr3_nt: TGCGCCAGCAGCCAAGACAGGGAAGGACCTGAAGCTTTCTTT; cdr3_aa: CASSQDREGPEAFF
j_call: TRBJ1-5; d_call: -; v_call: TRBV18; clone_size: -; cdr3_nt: TGTGCCAGCTCACCAGAGAGGGTTCAGCCCCAGCATTTT; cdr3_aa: CASSPERVQPQHF
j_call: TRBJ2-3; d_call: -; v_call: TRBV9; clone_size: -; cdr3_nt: TGTGCCAGCAGCGCGGCGGTCCTAAGCACAGATACGCAGTATTTT; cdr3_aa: CASSAAVLSTDTQYF
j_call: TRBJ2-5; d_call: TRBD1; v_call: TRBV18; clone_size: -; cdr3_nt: TGTGCCAGCTCACGAAACGCGAACAGGGGGCAGGGGGAGACCCAGTACTTC; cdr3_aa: CASSRNANRGQGETQYF